The 14 T cell receptor beta chains listed next were all sequenced from one sample in a study of CD8 T cells in ankylosing spondylitis. TCRdb re-called the 5' RACE reads with MiXCR, one entry per CDR3 protein. The data contain over 200,000 distinct CDR3 sequences, roughly 10% of them singletons. Sequencing was performed on blood, either unsorted or a sorted T cell fraction (not recorded which). These receptor sequences come from a male donor with ankylosing spondylitis or in good health (not recorded which).

The chain couples TRBV7-2 to TRBJ2-5; TRBD2 matches 8 bases. V lost 8 bases to trimming and J lost 3 bases; unmatched junction nucleotides: 5. The CDR3 covers 13 residues. CDR1 and CDR2 from the germline V gene are SGHTA and FQGNSA. CDR3 bases: TGTGCCAGCGCTCGTAGCGGGGAAGAGACCCAGTACTTC. This sequence encodes CASARSGEETQYF.

This clonotype was counted many times. The V and J genes are TRBV7-3 and TRBJ2-2, with TRBD1 as a possible D gene (5 bases). Germline V gives CDR1 SGHTA, CDR2 FQGTGA. V was clipped by 6 bases and J by 0 bases, with 11 bases between them. The CDR3 is 15 residues long. The CDR3, as DNA: TGTGCCAGCAGTCGACAGAACCCGAACACCGGGGAGCTGTTTTTT. Translated, it gives CASSRQNPNTGELFF.

This clonotype showed up many times. V and J are TRBV6-1 and TRBJ1-1, with 7 bases identical to TRBD1. The CDR3 is 13 amino acids. Unmatched junction bases numbered 7, after V lost 8 bases and J lost 4 bases. The germline V gene has CDR1 MNHNS and CDR2 SASEGT. CDR3 DNA: TGTGCCAGCCAAAGACAGGGCGGCACTGAAGCTTTCTTT. It specifies CASQRQGGTEAFF.

The sample holds many counts of this clonotype. The gene calls are TRBV20-1 and TRBJ2-1; D not certain. V was trimmed by 5 bases and J by 5 bases, leaving 4 bases between them. The germline V gene encodes CDR1 DFQATT and CDR2 SNEGSKA (reference sequence). The CDR3 has 10 residues. CDR3 amino acids: CSARNNEQFF. The CDR3 DNA reads TGCAGTGCTCGGAACAATGAGCAGTTCTTC.

This clonotype was seen repeatedly, ten times or more. The chain combines TRBV5-6 with TRBJ1-5, with no clear D. The germline V gene has CDR1 SGHDT and CDR2 YYEEEE. Trimming removed 0 bases at V and 1 base at J, with 11 bases between. The CDR3 is 16 residues long. In DNA, the CDR3 is TGTGCCAGCAGCTTGGGAGCAGGAGCAAGCAATCAGCCCCAGCATTTT. It yields the protein CASSLGAGASNQPQHF.

This clonotype was detected many times. The V and J genes are TRBV7-9 and TRBJ2-2, with D uncertain. From germline, CDR1 is SEHNR and CDR2 FQNEAQ (reference sequence). The length of the CDR3 is 16 residues. The V gene lost 4 bases and the J gene lost 3 bases, with 15 bases spanning the gap. The CDR3 region is CASSSAARQHTGELFF. The CDR3 DNA is TGTGCCAGCAGCTCCGCGGCCCGGCAACACACCGGGGAGCTGTTTTTT.

The chain couples TRBV5-6 to TRBJ2-3, with TRBD2 as a possible D gene (7 bases). This CDR3 is built from 15 residues. Trimming took off 4 bases at V and 1 base at J, with 13 bases between the two ends. CDR1 and CDR2 (germline): SGHDT, YYEEEE. CDR3 coding DNA: TGTGCCAGCAGCGGGGGGGGGCCCGGCACAGATACGCAGTATTTT. As protein: CASSGGGPGTDTQYF.

In regard to this clonotype: A much more abundant neighbour one base away suggests this may be a read error. The rearrangement joins TRBV20-1 to TRBJ2-3; perhaps TRBD2 as D (6 bases). The CDR3 is made up of 16 amino acids. Germline V gives CDR1 DFQATT, CDR2 SNEGSKA (reference sequence). CDR3 loop: CCASPRGGARTDTQYF. Here the CDR3 DNA reads TGCTGTGCTAGCCCCCGAGGAGGGGCCCGCACAGATACGCAGTATTTT.

The sample holds many counts of this clonotype. The V and J genes are TRBV7-9 and TRBJ2-2; the match to TRBD1 covers 10 bases. V lost 4 bases to trimming and J lost 4 bases; unmatched junction nucleotides: 3. The germline gives CDR1 SEHNR, CDR2 FQNEAQ (reference sequence). The CDR3 runs to 15 residues. The CDR3 here is CASSSGTGVTGELFF. Here the CDR3 DNA reads TGTGCCAGCAGCTCCGGGACAGGGGTCACCGGGGAGCTGTTTTTT.

Regarding this clonotype: At one end the junction does not follow the germline gene, possibly because of a read error. This rearrangement joins TRBV28 to TRBJ2-5, with D perhaps matching TRBD1 or TRBD2 (6 bases each). The CDR3 is 16 residues long. Germline V gene lookup returns CDR1 MDHEN and CDR2 SYDVKM. The DNA of the CDR3 is TGTGCCAACAGTGACCCCCGGAAAGGGGGGAAAGAGACCCAGTACTTC. This codes for CANSDPRKGGKETQYF.

This clonotype was counted a single time. The CDR3 spells CATRRQELFSGNTIYF. CDR3 nucleotide sequence: TGTGCCACCCGTCGACAGGAACTCTTCTCTGGAAACACCATATATTTT. This chain uses TRBV5-8 with TRBJ1-3; a weak D match, TRBD1 (6 bases). The CDR3 length is 16 residues. Trimming pared 9 bases from V and 0 bases from J, leaving 19 bases between. Germline V lookup: CDR1 SGHTS, CDR2 YDEGEE.

The J gene is TRBJ2-5, the V gene TRBV6-1, with 7 bases that match TRBD2. CDR3 length: 16 amino acids. The germline gives CDR1 MNHNS, CDR2 SASEGT. The V and J ends lost 2 bases and 1 base, in that order; junction bases with no gene match: 7. This chain's CDR3 is CASSERLAETQETQYF. The CDR3 nucleotides are TGTGCCAGCAGTGAAAGGCTAGCGGAGACCCAAGAGACCCAGTACTTC.

This clonotype came up many times. The rearrangement joins TRBV7-9 to TRBJ2-7, with TRBD1 identical over 7 bases. The CDR3 totals 14 residues. V shed 2 bases, J shed 3 bases, and the junction held 4 bases outside the gene matches. CDR1 is SEHNR and CDR2 is FQNEAQ in the germline V gene (reference sequence). CDR3 in amino acids: CASSLQQGFYEQYF. In DNA form, the CDR3 reads TGTGCCAGCAGCTTACAACAGGGGTTCTACGAGCAGTACTTC. Full variable domain (missing parts from reference TRBV7-9 and TRBJ2-7): DTGVSQNPRHKITKRGQNVTFRCDPISEHNRLYWYRQTLGQGPEFLTYFQNEAQLEKSRLLSDRFSAERPKGSFSTLEIQRTEQGDSAMYLCASSLQQGFYEQYFGPGTRLTVT.

This clonotype was observed at least ten times. The chain is built from TRBV5-1 and TRBJ2-7, with D unclear. This CDR3 region has 13 residues. CDR1 and CDR2 from the germline V gene are SGHRS and YFSETQ. The V gene lost 0 bases and the J gene lost 4 bases, with 8 bases spanning the gap. CDR3 sequence reads: CASSLVADYEQYF. The CDR3 nucleotides are TGCGCCAGCAGCTTGGTGGCTGATTACGAGCAGTACTTC.